This T cell receptor (beta chain) stems from a study of identical twins. Whole-study findings and limits: Monozygotic twin pairs showed more out-of-frame TCR alpha sharing than models estimated.

This CDR3 contains 11 residues. Looked up from germline, CDR1 is SGHRS and CDR2 is YFSETQ. V lost 4 bases, J lost 6 bases, and 7 bases lay in between. Donors uniformly comprised healthy Caucasians. TCRdb recomputed calls from the 5' RACE reads with MiXCR, one row per CDR3 protein. The table includes about 890,000 distinct CDR3 sequences, about 12% detected once. This clonotype has at least ten counts. Its antigen is not identified. Separately, the same data were catalogued under a study of yellow fever vaccine responses in identical twins.

The chain is built from TRBV5-1 and TRBJ1-2; no clear D gene. The specimen sequenced was PBMCs. The source of this sequence is a woman aged 18-35 years in good health. The CDR3 DNA reads TGCGCCAGCAGCCAAGAGGATGGCTACACCTTC. This encodes CASSQEDGYTF.